This entry lists 22 T cell receptor beta chains sequenced from one sample in a study of cytotoxic CD8 clonotypes in ibrutinib-treated CLL. Assay used: immunoSEQ multiplex PCR; TCRdb lists only in-frame clones, some missing. Here the sample spans around 130,000 clones, roughly 84% being singletons. Material: PBMCs, obtained after 24 months of ibrutinib treatment. These receptors all come from a human donor with chronic lymphocytic leukemia.

The chain combines TRBV5-4 with TRBJ2-3; TRBD2 aligns across 10 bases. The CDR3 loop spans 16 amino acids. Germline trimming cut 4 bases from V and 2 bases from J; bases unmatched to any gene: 7. Germline V CDR1 and CDR2: SGHNT, YYREEE (reference sequence). The CDR3, as DNA: TGTGCCAGCAGCCCTGTACTAGCGGGGTCCACAGATACGCAGTATTTT. Translating it yields CASSPVLAGSTDTQYF.

This clone was seen once. CDR3: CASSPLTGGRTEAFF. In DNA, the CDR3 is TGTGCCAGCAGCCCGCTAACAGGGGGCAGGACTGAAGCTTTCTTT. The chain is built from TRBV5-6 and TRBJ1-1, with TRBD1 identical over 9 bases. The germline V gene encodes CDR1 SGHDT and CDR2 YYEEEE. V lost 4 bases to trimming and J lost 5 bases; unmatched junction nucleotides: 9. The CDR3 runs 15 residues.

This clone showed up many times. The chain uses TRBV6-1 and TRBJ1-1; TRBD1 is a possible D gene (6 bases). This CDR3 spans 14 amino acids. V lost 5 bases to trimming and J lost 6 bases, with 16 bases between them. Per germline, CDR1 MNHNS and CDR2 SASEGT. DNA of the CDR3: TGTGCCAGCAGTCCACCCAGGACAGTGGCTGAAGCTTTCTTT. Encoded protein: CASSPPRTVAEAFF.

This chain links TRBV4-3 with TRBJ1-4; tentative D call: TRBD1 (5 bases). V lost 1 base, J lost 7 bases, and 13 bases lay in between. Per the germline V gene, CDR1 is LGHNA and CDR2 is YSLEER. The CDR3 runs to 15 residues. Here the CDR3 DNA reads TGCGCCAGCAGCCAAGGGGGCACTTACTTTGAAAAACTGTTTTTT. The encoded protein is CASSQGGTYFEKLFF.

The chain has TRBV25-1 and TRBJ1-4, with no clear D. V shed 8 bases and J shed 6 bases, with 10 bases lying between them. CDR3 length: 12 residues. Per germline, CDR1 MGHDK and CDR2 SYGVNS. CDR3 DNA sequence: TGTGCCAGCTTTACCCCCGATGAAAAACTGTTTTTT. Translating gives CASFTPDEKLFF.

Only one count was recorded for this clone. The chain uses TRBV20-1 and TRBJ2-5; the D is unclear. The germline CDR1 and CDR2 sequences are DFQATT and SNEGSKA (reference sequence). The V end lost 1 base, the J end lost 4 bases, and 4 bases lay between the germline ends. The CDR3 spans 11 residues. Here the CDR3 DNA reads TGCAGTGCTAGAGTAAGAGAGACCCAGTACTTC. It codes for CSARVRETQYF.

The chain uses TRBV6-1 and TRBJ1-2, with a tentative D call TRBD1 (5 bases). Germline V gives CDR1 MNHNS, CDR2 SASEGT. V lost 2 bases to trimming and J lost 5 bases, with 15 bases between them. The CDR3 is made up of 15 amino acids. The CDR3 DNA is TGTGCCAGCAGTGAATTGGGACGACCCGGGTATGGCTACACCTTC. Translating it yields CASSELGRPGYGYTF.

The gene calls are TRBV29-1 and TRBJ2-5; D unclear. Trimming took off 6 bases at V and 6 bases at J, with 20 bases between the two ends. Germline lookup yields CDR1 SQVTM and CDR2 ANQGSEA. The CDR3 is 14 residues long. CDR3: CSVSTGGSGKTQYF. DNA of the CDR3: TGCAGCGTCTCGACGGGTGGCAGTGGGAAGACCCAGTACTTC.

The chain joins TRBV5-1 to TRBJ1-6, with 7 bases lining up with TRBD1. This CDR3 is 14 amino acids long. V shed 2 bases, J shed 8 bases, and the junction held 4 bases outside the gene matches. Germline loops: CDR1 SGHRS, CDR2 YFSETQ. The CDR3 DNA reads as TGCGCCAGCAGCTTAGGGACAGCGGATTCACCCCTCCACTTT. Its translation is CASSLGTADSPLHF.

This clone has a handful of counts. This sequence joins TRBV2 and TRBJ1-5; possible D gene TRBD1, 6 bases. The CDR3 runs to 15 residues. Germline values: CDR1 SNHLY, CDR2 FYNNEI. V dropped 2 bases and J dropped 4 bases, with 12 bases sitting between them. CDR3 protein: CASSENLRGNQPQHF. The CDR3 bases are TGTGCCAGCAGTGAAAACCTCAGGGGTAATCAGCCCCAGCATTTT.

The V call is TRBV15, the J call TRBJ2-2, with D hard to call. V lost 1 base and J 7 bases, leaving 10 bases between the germline ends. CDR1 and CDR2 from the germline V gene are LNHNV and YYDKDF (reference sequence). There are 14 residues in the CDR3. The CDR3 sequence: CATSRGGSVGELFF. In nucleotides, the CDR3 is TGTGCCACCAGCAGAGGGGGTTCCGTCGGGGAGCTGTTTTTT.

The chain couples TRBV7-8 to TRBJ1-4; D is possibly TRBD1 (6 bases). Germline CDR1 reads SGHVS; CDR2 reads FQNEAQ. The length of the CDR3 is 17 residues. Trimming cost V 2 bases and J 2 bases, with 15 bases left between them. CDR3 protein: CASSLLWQGKTNEKLFF. CDR3 in DNA: TGTGCCAGCAGCTTACTATGGCAGGGGAAGACTAATGAAAAACTGTTTTTT.

J is TRBJ1-5 and V is TRBV15; D is unclear. CDR3 length equals 12 residues. V lost 3 bases and J 4 bases, leaving 4 bases between the germline ends. Germline V gene data show CDR1 as LNHNV and CDR2 as YYDKDF (reference sequence). The CDR3: CATSRGNQPQHF. The CDR3, as DNA: TGTGCCACCAGCAGGGGGAATCAGCCCCAGCATTTT.

V gene TRBV7-2 combines with J gene TRBJ1-4; D perhaps matches TRBD1 (5 bases). V was clipped by 5 bases and J by 5 bases, with 15 bases between them. The germline V gene has CDR1 SGHTA and CDR2 FQGNSA. The CDR3 is 15 residues long. CDR3 nucleotides: TGTGCCAGCAGCCCCCGCAGGGCCTCAAATGAAAAACTGTTTTTT. This codes for CASSPRRASNEKLFF.

The V and J genes are TRBV18 and TRBJ1-2; TRBD1 might be the D (5 bases). The ends were cut back, 4 bases at V and 5 bases at J, with 23 bases in the middle. The CDR3 contains 17 residues. Germline CDR1 KGHSH, CDR2 LQKENI. The CDR3 DNA reads as TGTGCCAGCTCACTCACCGGGACGTCGGTTGAAAAATATGGCTACACCTTC. The encoded protein is CASSLTGTSVEKYGYTF.

The rearrangement joins TRBV27 to TRBJ1-6; D not resolved. The CDR3 runs 14 residues. V shed 5 bases and J shed 9 bases, with 14 bases lying between them. The germline gives CDR1 MNHEY, CDR2 SMNVEV (reference sequence). The CDR3 region is CASSPDPEFSPLHF. As DNA, the CDR3 is TGTGCCAGCAGTCCCGACCCTGAGTTTTCACCCCTCCACTTT.

The chain is built from TRBV7-9 and TRBJ2-5, with D unclear. Trimming took off 1 base at V and 2 bases at J, with 11 bases between the two ends. Germline V gene lookup returns CDR1 SEHNR and CDR2 FQNEAQ (reference sequence). The length of the CDR3 is 15 residues. The CDR3 nucleotides are TGTGCCAGCAGCTTAGGCGCAGTCTTTCAAGAGACCCAGTACTTC. Translating it yields CASSLGAVFQETQYF.

This clone showed up just once. This chain joins TRBV29-1 and TRBJ2-5; possible D gene TRBD2, 6 bases. CDR1 is SQVTM, CDR2 ANQGSEA, per germline. The ends were cut back, 6 bases at V and 3 bases at J, with 23 bases in the middle. The CDR3 contains 16 residues. CDR3 protein: CSVGGQSPTSKETQYF. CDR3 in DNA: TGCAGCGTCGGGGGTCAAAGCCCAACAAGTAAAGAGACCCAGTACTTC.

The chain combines TRBV7-2 with TRBJ2-3; D not resolved. This CDR3 comprises 15 residues. Trimming left V 1 base short and J 3 bases short, with 11 bases between. CDR1 is SGHTA and CDR2 is FQGNSA in the germline V gene. In DNA form, the CDR3 reads TGTGCCAGCAGCTTAGGGGTTTTACGGACAGATACGCAGTATTTT. This sequence encodes CASSLGVLRTDTQYF.

Comment on this clone: This same CDR3 is encoded by further DNA sequences in the sample. This chain uses TRBV6-5 with TRBJ1-1; no clear D gene. The germline gives CDR1 MNHEY, CDR2 SVGAGI. The CDR3 spans 13 residues. V lost 2 bases and J 1 base, leaving 5 bases between the germline ends. DNA for the CDR3: TGTGCCAGCAGTTACGGCGGGAACACTGAAGCTTTCTTT. It codes for CASSYGGNTEAFF.

This rearrangement joins TRBV5-5 to TRBJ1-6, with 10 bases that match TRBD1. V lost 2 bases, J lost 9 bases, and 8 bases stayed unmatched. The CDR3 contains 16 residues. Germline CDR1 SGHKS, CDR2 YYEKEE (reference sequence). The CDR3 loop reads CASSFDPGTGVSPLHF. In DNA form, the CDR3 reads TGTGCCAGCAGCTTTGACCCCGGGACAGGGGTTTCACCCCTCCACTTT.

The gene calls are TRBV5-1 and TRBJ2-3; maybe TRBD2 (6 bases). This CDR3 has 16 amino acids. Per the germline V gene, CDR1 is SGHRS and CDR2 is YFSETQ. V dropped 0 bases and J dropped 1 base, with 12 bases sitting between them. The CDR3 sequence is CASSLAGPGGTDTQYF. The DNA for the CDR3 is TGCGCCAGCAGCTTGGCCGGGCCGGGGGGCACAGATACGCAGTATTTT.